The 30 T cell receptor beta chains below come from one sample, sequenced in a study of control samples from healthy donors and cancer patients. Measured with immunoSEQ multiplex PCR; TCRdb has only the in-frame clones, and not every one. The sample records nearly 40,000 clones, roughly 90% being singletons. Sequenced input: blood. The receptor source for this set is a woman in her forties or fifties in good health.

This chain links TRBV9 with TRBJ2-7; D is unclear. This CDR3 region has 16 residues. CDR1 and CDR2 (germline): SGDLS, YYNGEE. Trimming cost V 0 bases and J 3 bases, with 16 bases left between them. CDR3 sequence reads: CASSVDGDPLFYEQYF. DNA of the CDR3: TGTGCCAGCAGCGTAGACGGCGACCCGCTTTTCTACGAGCAGTACTTC.

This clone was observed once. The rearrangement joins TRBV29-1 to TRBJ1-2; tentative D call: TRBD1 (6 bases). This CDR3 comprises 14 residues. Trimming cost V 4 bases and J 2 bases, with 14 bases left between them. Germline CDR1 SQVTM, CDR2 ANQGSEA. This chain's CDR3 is CSVVGGAANYGYTF. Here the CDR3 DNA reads TGCAGCGTTGTAGGGGGGGCCGCGAACTATGGCTACACCTTC.

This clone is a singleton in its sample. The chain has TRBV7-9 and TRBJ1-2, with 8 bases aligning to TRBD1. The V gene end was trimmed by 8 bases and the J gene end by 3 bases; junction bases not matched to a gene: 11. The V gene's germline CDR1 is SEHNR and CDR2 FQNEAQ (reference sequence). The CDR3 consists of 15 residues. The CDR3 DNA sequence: TGTGCCAGCGAACCGACAGGGGAGAAGTACTATGGCTACACCTTC. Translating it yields CASEPTGEKYYGYTF.

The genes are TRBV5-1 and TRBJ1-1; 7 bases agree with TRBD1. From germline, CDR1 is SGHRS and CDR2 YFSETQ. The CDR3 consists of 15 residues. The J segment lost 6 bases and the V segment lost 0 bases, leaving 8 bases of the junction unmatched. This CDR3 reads CASSLGGTVRAEAFF. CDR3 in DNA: TGCGCCAGCAGCTTGGGTGGGACAGTGAGAGCTGAAGCTTTCTTT. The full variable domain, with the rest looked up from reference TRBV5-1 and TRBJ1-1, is KAGVTQTPRYLIKTRGQQVTLSCSPISGHRSVSWYQQTPGQGLQFLFEYFSETQRNKGNFPGRFSGRQFSNSRSEMNVSTLELGDSALYLCASSLGGTVRAEAFFGQGTRLTVV.

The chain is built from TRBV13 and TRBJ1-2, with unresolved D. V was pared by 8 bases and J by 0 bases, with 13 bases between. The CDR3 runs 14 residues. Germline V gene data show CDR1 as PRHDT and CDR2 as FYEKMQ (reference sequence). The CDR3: CASSRWSANYGYTF. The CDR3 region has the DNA TGTGCCAGCTCCCGCTGGTCTGCTAACTATGGCTACACCTTC.

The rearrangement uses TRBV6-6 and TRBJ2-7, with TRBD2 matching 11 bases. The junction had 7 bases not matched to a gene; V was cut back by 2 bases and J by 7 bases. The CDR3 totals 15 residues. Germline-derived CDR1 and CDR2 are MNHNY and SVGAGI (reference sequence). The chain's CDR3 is CASSYLSGGASEQYF. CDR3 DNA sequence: TGTGCCAGCAGTTACCTTAGCGGGGGGGCATCGGAGCAGTACTTC.

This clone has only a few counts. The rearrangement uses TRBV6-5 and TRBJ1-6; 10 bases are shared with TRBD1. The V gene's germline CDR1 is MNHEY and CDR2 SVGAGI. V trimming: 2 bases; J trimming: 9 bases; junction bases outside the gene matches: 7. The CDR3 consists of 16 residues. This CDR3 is CASSYVRTGGGSPLHF. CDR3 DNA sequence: TGTGCCAGCAGTTACGTGAGGACAGGGGGTGGTTCACCCCTCCACTTT.

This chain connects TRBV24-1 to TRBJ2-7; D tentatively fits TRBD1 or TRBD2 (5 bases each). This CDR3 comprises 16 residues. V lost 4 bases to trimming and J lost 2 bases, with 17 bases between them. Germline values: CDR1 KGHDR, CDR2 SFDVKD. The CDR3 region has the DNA TGTGCCACCAGTGACCCAGGCCGGGACGGGACCTACGAGCAGTACTTC. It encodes CATSDPGRDGTYEQYF.

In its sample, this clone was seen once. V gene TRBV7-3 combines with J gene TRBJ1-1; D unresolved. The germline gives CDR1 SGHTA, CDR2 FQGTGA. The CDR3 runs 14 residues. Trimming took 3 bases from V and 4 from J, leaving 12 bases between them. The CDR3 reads CASSFDEGRTEAFF. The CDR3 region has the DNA TGTGCCAGCAGCTTCGATGAGGGTCGCACTGAAGCTTTCTTT.

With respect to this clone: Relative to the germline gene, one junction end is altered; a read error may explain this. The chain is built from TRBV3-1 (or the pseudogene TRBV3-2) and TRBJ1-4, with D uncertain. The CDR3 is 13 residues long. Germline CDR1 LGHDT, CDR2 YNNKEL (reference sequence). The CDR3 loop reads CASSQDLNEKLFF. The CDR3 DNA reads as TGTGCCAGCAGTCAAGACTTAAATGAAAAACTGTTTTTT.

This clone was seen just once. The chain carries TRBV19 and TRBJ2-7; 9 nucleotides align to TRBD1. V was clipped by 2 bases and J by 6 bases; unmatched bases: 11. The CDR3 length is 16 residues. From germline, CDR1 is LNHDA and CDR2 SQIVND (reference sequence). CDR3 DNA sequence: TGTGCCAGTAGTATAAGGGGACAGGGTCCCCGCTCCGAGCAGTACTTC. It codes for CASSIRGQGPRSEQYF.

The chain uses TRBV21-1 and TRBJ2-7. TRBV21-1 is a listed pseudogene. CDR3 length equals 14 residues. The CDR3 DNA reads TGTGCCAGCAGCAAAGTAGGTGTACGTAAAAAGCAGTACTTC. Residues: CASSKVGVRKKQYF.

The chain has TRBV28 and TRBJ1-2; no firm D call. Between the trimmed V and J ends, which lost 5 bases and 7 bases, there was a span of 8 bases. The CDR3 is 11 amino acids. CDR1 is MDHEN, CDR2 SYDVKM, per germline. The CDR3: CASSEKGGYTF. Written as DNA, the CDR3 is TGTGCCAGCAGTGAAAAGGGTGGCTACACCTTC.

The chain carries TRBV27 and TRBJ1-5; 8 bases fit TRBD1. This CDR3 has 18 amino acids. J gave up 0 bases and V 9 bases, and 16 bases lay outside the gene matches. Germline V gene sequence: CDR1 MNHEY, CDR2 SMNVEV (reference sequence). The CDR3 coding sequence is TGTGCCAGTCGGTTTTACCTCCGGGACAGGATTAGCAATCAGCCCCAGCATTTT. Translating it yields CASRFYLRDRISNQPQHF.

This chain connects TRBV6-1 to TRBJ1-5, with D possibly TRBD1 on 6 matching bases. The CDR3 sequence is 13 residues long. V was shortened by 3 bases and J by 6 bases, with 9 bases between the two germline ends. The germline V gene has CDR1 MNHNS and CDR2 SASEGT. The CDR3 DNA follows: TGTGCCAGCAGTGACAGGGGAGGTCAGCCCCAGCATTTT. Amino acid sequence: CASSDRGGQPQHF.

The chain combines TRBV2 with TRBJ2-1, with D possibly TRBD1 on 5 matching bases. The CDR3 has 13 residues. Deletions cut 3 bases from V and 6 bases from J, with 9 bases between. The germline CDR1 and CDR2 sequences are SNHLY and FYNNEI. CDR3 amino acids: CASSDQGPNEQFF. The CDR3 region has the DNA TGTGCCAGCAGTGACCAGGGCCCCAATGAGCAGTTCTTC.

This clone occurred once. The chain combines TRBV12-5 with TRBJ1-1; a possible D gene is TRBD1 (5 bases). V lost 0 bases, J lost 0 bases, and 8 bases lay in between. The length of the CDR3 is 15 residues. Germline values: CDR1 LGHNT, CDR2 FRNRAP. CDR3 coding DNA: TGTGCTAGTGGTTTGGTGAGACAGATGAACACTGAAGCTTTCTTT. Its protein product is CASGLVRQMNTEAFF.

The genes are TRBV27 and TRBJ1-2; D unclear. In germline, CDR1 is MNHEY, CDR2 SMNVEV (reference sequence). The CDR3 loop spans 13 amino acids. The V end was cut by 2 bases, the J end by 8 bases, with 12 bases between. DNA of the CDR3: TGTGCCAGCAGTTTAACCCGGACTGGGGGCTACACCTTC. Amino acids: CASSLTRTGGYTF.

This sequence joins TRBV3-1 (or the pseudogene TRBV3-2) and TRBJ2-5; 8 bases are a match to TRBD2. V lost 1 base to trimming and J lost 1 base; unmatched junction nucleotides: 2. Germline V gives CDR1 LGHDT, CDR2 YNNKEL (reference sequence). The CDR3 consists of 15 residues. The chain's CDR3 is CASSQGGGFQETQYF. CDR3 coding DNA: TGTGCCAGCAGCCAAGGCGGGGGGTTCCAAGAGACCCAGTACTTC.

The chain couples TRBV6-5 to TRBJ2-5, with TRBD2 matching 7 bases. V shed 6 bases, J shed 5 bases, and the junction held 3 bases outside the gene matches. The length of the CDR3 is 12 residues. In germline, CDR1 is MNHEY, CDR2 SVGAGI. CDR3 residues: CASSPGGETQYF. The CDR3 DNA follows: TGTGCCAGCAGCCCCGGGGGGGAGACCCAGTACTTC.

The CDR3 DNA reads TGTGCCATCAGTGAGAGGGGACAGGGGGCGCATTCACCCCTCCACTTT. Translated: CAISERGQGAHSPLHF. The chain joins TRBV10-3 to TRBJ1-6, with 12 positions matching TRBD1. Losses at the gene ends were 2 bases for V and 8 bases for J; bases not matched to a gene: 4. CDR1 and CDR2 (germline): ENHRY, SYGVKD. The CDR3 is 16 amino acids.

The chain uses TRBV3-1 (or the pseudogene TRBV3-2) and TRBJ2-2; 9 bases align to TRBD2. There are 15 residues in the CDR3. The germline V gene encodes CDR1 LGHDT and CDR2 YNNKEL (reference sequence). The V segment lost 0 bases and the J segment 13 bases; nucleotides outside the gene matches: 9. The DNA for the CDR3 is TGTGCCAGCAGCCAAGAAGGCGGGGGGGCGAATTTGCTGTTTTTT. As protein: CASSQEGGGANLLFF.

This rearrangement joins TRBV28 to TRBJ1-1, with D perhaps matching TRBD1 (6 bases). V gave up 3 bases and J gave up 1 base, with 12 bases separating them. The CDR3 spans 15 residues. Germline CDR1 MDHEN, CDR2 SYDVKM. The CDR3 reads CASSFLSGQNTEAFF. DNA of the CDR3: TGTGCCAGCAGTTTTCTATCGGGACAGAACACTGAAGCTTTCTTT.

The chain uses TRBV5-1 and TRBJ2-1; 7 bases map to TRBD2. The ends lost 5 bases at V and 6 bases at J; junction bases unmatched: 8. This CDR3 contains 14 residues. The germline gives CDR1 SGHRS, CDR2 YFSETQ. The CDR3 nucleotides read TGCGCCAGCAGTGCCGGGGGGAGGACCAATGAGCAGTTCTTC. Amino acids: CASSAGGRTNEQFF.

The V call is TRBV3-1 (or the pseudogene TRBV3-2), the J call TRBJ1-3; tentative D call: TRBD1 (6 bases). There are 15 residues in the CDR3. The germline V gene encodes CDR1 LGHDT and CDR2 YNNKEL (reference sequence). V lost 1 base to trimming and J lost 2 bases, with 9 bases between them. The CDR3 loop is CASSQGRGPGNTIYF. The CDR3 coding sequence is TGTGCCAGCAGCCAAGGCAGGGGTCCTGGAAACACCATATATTTT.

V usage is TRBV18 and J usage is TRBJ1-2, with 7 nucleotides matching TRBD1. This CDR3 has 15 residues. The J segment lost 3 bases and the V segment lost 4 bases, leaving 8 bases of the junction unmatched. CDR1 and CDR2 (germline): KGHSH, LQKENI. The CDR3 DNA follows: TGTGCCAGCTCACTCCGACAGGGAGAGGACTATGGCTACACCTTC. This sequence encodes CASSLRQGEDYGYTF.

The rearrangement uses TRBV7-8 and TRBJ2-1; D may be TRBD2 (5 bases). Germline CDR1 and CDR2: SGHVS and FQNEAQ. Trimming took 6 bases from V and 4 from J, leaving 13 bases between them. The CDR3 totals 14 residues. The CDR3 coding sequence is TGTGCCAGCAGTTTTAGGACTCTTTACAATGAGCAGTTCTTC. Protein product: CASSFRTLYNEQFF.

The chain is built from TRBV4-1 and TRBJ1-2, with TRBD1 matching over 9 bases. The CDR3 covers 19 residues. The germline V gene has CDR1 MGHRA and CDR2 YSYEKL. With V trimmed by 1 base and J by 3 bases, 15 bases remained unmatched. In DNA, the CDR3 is TGCGCCAGCAGCCAAGTTTTTTTGTCCCGGGACAGGGCCCACTATGGCTACACCTTC. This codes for CASSQVFLSRDRAHYGYTF.

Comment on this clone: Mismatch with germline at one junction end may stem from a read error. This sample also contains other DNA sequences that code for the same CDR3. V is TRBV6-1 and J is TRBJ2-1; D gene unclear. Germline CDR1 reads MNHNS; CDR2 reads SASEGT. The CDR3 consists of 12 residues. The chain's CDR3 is CASSEASPAQFF. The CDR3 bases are TGTGCCAGCAGCGAAGCAAGTCCTGCGCAGTTCTTC.

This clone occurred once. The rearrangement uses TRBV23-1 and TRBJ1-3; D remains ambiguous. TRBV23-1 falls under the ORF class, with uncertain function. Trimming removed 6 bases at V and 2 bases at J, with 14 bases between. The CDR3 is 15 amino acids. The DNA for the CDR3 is TGCGCCAGCAGCCCAAAGGGAGGGACTGGAAACACCATATATTTT. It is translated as CASSPKGGTGNTIYF.